These 28 T cell receptor beta chains originate from one sample sequenced in a study of cytomegalovirus exposure and HLA in healthy donors. This PCR relied on a set of 60 Vbeta primers and 13 Jbeta primers. Measured with immunoSEQ multiplex PCR; TCRdb has only the in-frame clones, and not every one. The data hold more than 75,000 clones, with roughly 70% observed a single time. The sequenced material came from PBMCs. These receptors originate from a man aged 35-49 years in good health and CMV-seropositive.

This clone was found once. The chain is built from TRBV18 and TRBJ1-4; the match to TRBD1 covers 9 bases. This CDR3 region has 16 residues. Unmatched junction bases numbered 15, after V lost 3 bases and J lost 13 bases. Per germline, CDR1 KGHSH and CDR2 LQKENI. CDR3 sequence reads: CASSPSAGTGMTGLFF. The CDR3 DNA follows: TGTGCCAGCTCACCTAGCGCGGGGACAGGGATGACGGGACTGTTTTTT. Supplemented by reference TRBV18 and TRBJ1-4, the full variable domain reads NAGVMQNPRHLVRRRGQEARLRCSPMKGHSHVYWYRQLPEEGLKFMVYLQKENIIDESGMPKERFSAEFPKEGPSILRIQQVVRGDSAAYFCASSPSAGTGMTGLFFGSGTQLSVL.

The chain couples TRBV5-1 to TRBJ2-5; 8 bases agree with TRBD1. The last part of the DNA fits TRBJ2-7 better; the J call may be wrong. The CDR3 has 16 residues. Per germline, CDR1 SGHRS and CDR2 YFSETQ. CDR3: CASSLARGQVPYEQYF. CDR3 bases: TGCGCCAGCAGCTTGGCCAGGGGACAGGTCCCCTACGAGCAGTACTTC.

V is TRBV27 and J is TRBJ1-6; no reliable D call. Trimming took 0 bases from V and 0 from J, leaving 9 bases between them. Germline assignment: CDR1 MNHEY and CDR2 SMNVEV (reference sequence). This CDR3 is built from 17 residues. The CDR3 is CASSLSRSSSYNSPLHF. CDR3 sequence (DNA): TGTGCCAGCAGTTTATCACGCTCCAGCTCCTATAATTCACCCCTCCACTTT.

The CDR3 reads CASSAPPGQGPPEQYF. CDR3 nucleotide sequence: TGTGCCAGCAGCGCACCCCCGGGACAGGGCCCTCCCGAGCAGTACTTC. The chain recombines TRBV9 with TRBJ2-7, with 9 positions matching TRBD1. Trimming cost V 3 bases and J 6 bases; bases outside gene matches: 13. The CDR3 extends over 16 amino acids. CDR1 SGDLS and CDR2 YYNGEE come from the germline V gene.

The rearrangement links TRBV5-4 to TRBJ2-3; TRBD1 aligns across 7 bases. There are 15 residues in the CDR3. Germline assignment: CDR1 SGHNT and CDR2 YYREEE (reference sequence). The V segment lost 2 bases and the J segment 1 base; nucleotides outside the gene matches: 4. The CDR3 region is CASSLDGTGTDTQYF. The CDR3, as DNA: TGTGCCAGCAGCTTAGACGGGACAGGCACAGATACGCAGTATTTT.

The CDR3 loop reads CASSQVIRTARYEQYF. Written as DNA, the CDR3 is TGCGCCAGCAGCCAAGTTATTCGGACAGCCCGCTACGAGCAGTACTTC. The chain uses TRBV4-1 and TRBJ2-7, with D maybe TRBD1 (6 bases). This CDR3 region has 16 residues. The germline V and J ends were trimmed by 1 base and 3 bases, with 16 bases remaining between them. Germline lookup yields CDR1 MGHRA and CDR2 YSYEKL.

The chain joins TRBV7-9 to TRBJ1-2; TRBD1 might be the D (6 bases). CDR1 and CDR2 (germline): SEHNR, FQNEAQ (reference sequence). The CDR3 extends over 13 amino acids. With 3 bases removed from V and 8 bases from J, the gap between germline ends came to 13 bases. For the CDR3, the DNA is TGTGCCAGCAGCTTTATACAGGGTCTCGGCTACACCTTC. Amino acid sequence: CASSFIQGLGYTF. Variable domain in full (rest from reference TRBV7-9 and TRBJ1-2): DTGVSQNPRHKITKRGQNVTFRCDPISEHNRLYWYRQTLGQGPEFLTYFQNEAQLEKSRLLSDRFSAERPKGSFSTLEIQRTEQGDSAMYLCASSFIQGLGYTFGSGTRLTVV.

This clone showed up just a few times. The V gene is TRBV4-2, the J gene TRBJ2-1; a weak D match, TRBD1 (5 bases). CDR1 and CDR2 from the germline V gene are LGHNA and YNFKEQ. This CDR3 comprises 14 residues. V was cut by 1 base and J by 6 bases, with 10 bases left in between. In nucleotides, the CDR3 is TGTGCCAGCAGCCAAGGGGGCCCTGGCAATGAGCAGTTCTTC. It codes for CASSQGGPGNEQFF.

The chain is built from TRBV7-9 and TRBJ1-5; D is perhaps TRBD1 (6 bases). This CDR3 region has 13 residues. In germline, CDR1 is SEHNR, CDR2 FQNEAQ (reference sequence). Between the trimmed V and J ends, which lost 8 bases and 9 bases, there was a span of 17 bases. The CDR3 coding sequence is TGTGCCAGCGTGACAGGCCCTCAGCCGCCCCAGCATTTT. Its translation is CASVTGPQPPQHF.

The J gene is TRBJ2-6, the V gene TRBV18, with a possible D match to TRBD1 (6 bases). V was trimmed by 3 bases and J by 8 bases, leaving 8 bases between them. This CDR3 region has 13 residues. Germline values: CDR1 KGHSH, CDR2 LQKENI. CDR3 loop: CASSPGAPNVLTF. CDR3 sequence (DNA): TGTGCCAGCTCACCGGGGGCGCCCAACGTCCTGACTTTC.

The DNA for the CDR3 is TGTGCCAGCAGCTTCACAGATGGAAACACCATATATTTT. Translation gives CASSFTDGNTIYF. The chain carries TRBV7-2 and TRBJ1-3; D gene unclear. The CDR3 loop spans 13 amino acids. Germline V gene data show CDR1 as SGHTA and CDR2 as FQGNSA. V lost 3 bases to trimming and J lost 3 bases, with 6 bases between them.

The count of this clone is one. V and J are TRBV4-1 and TRBJ2-7, with D possibly matching TRBD1 (6 bases). The CDR3 sequence is 16 residues long. Germline V gene data show CDR1 as MGHRA and CDR2 as YSYEKL. The V end was cut by 0 bases, the J end by 2 bases, with 14 bases between. The CDR3 sequence is CASSQDLGAGAYEQYF. In nucleotides, the CDR3 is TGCGCCAGCAGCCAAGATCTGGGGGCGGGCGCCTACGAGCAGTACTTC.

This chain links TRBV6-1 with TRBJ2-2, with 8 bases aligning to TRBD1. V trimming: 2 bases; J trimming: 6 bases; junction bases outside the gene matches: 8. There are 16 residues in the CDR3. CDR1 and CDR2 from the germline V gene are MNHNS and SASEGT. The CDR3 DNA sequence: TGTGCCAGCAGTGAATACGGCCAGGGGGCCCCCGGGGAGCTGTTTTTT. Residues: CASSEYGQGAPGELFF.

The J gene is TRBJ2-7, the V gene TRBV7-3; 10 bases fit TRBD1. Looked up from germline, CDR1 is SGHTA and CDR2 is FQGTGA. CDR3 length: 13 residues. V gave up 5 bases and J gave up 7 bases; unmatched junction bases: 5. CDR3 nucleotide sequence: TGTGCCAGCAGCATGACAGGGGGCTGGGAGCAGTACTTC. Residues: CASSMTGGWEQYF. Filled out from reference TRBV7-3 and TRBJ2-7, the complete variable domain reads GAGVSQTPSNKVTEKGKYVELRCDPISGHTALYWYRQSLGQGPEFLIYFQGTGAADDSGLPNDRFFAVRPEGSVSTLKIQRTERGDSAVYLCASSMTGGWEQYFGPGTRLTVT.

The table lists this clone with a count of one. The chain carries TRBV5-1 and TRBJ1-1; tentatively, D is TRBD1 (5 bases). The germline gives CDR1 SGHRS, CDR2 YFSETQ. V lost 4 bases and J lost 11, with 24 bases in between. The CDR3 consists of 15 residues. CDR3 residues: CASSPSGRREGLAFF. CDR3 sequence (DNA): TGCGCCAGCAGCCCTTCAGGGCGCAGGGAAGGTTTGGCTTTCTTT. The full variable domain, completed using reference TRBV5-1 and TRBJ1-1, is KAGVTQTPRYLIKTRGQQVTLSCSPISGHRSVSWYQQTPGQGLQFLFEYFSETQRNKGNFPGRFSGRQFSNSRSEMNVSTLELGDSALYLCASSPSGRREGLAFFGQGTRLTVV.

The chain combines TRBV4-3 with TRBJ2-1, with 10 positions matching TRBD2. This CDR3 comprises 17 residues. The germline gives CDR1 LGHNA, CDR2 YSLEER. Losses at the gene ends were 4 bases for V and 7 bases for J; bases not matched to a gene: 13. CDR3 coding DNA: TGCGCCAGCAGCCCCTCCATGGTAGCGGGGGGCCGGAATGAGCAGTTCTTC. Translation: CASSPSMVAGGRNEQFF.

The chain carries TRBV29-1 and TRBJ1-2; a weak D match, TRBD1 (5 bases). The CDR3 spans 12 residues. CDR1 is SQVTM, CDR2 ANQGSEA, per germline. V was clipped by 6 bases and J by 6 bases, with 14 bases between them. The DNA of the CDR3 is TGCAGCGTCGGACACCCGCTCCATGGCTACACCTTC. It is translated as CSVGHPLHGYTF.

The chain links TRBV28 to TRBJ1-2, with 7 bases aligning to TRBD1. The ends lost 6 bases at V and 3 bases at J; junction bases unmatched: 4. The CDR3 covers 13 residues. Germline assignment: CDR1 MDHEN and CDR2 SYDVKM. In DNA, the CDR3 is TGTGCCAGCAGGCTGACAGGGTACTATGGCTACACCTTC. It codes for CASRLTGYYGYTF.

The gene calls are TRBV5-5 and TRBJ2-3; 16 bases are a match to TRBD2. This CDR3 contains 18 residues. Germline V gene sequence: CDR1 SGHKS, CDR2 YYEKEE (reference sequence). J lost 4 bases, V lost 0 bases, and 5 bases had no gene match. CDR3 in DNA: TGTGCCAGCAGCTTGGCCGGGACTAGCGGGGGGGCCCCAGATACGCAGTATTTT. It encodes CASSLAGTSGGAPDTQYF.

This clone has only a few counts. The chain couples TRBV7-9 to TRBJ1-1, with 9 bases fitting TRBD1. Per germline, CDR1 SEHNR and CDR2 FQNEAQ (reference sequence). V lost 4 bases and J lost 6; bases outside the gene matches: 6. The CDR3 is 14 amino acids. Here the CDR3 reads CASSSGQGRAEAFF. In DNA, the CDR3 is TGTGCCAGCAGCTCAGGACAGGGGCGGGCTGAAGCTTTCTTT.

The chain's CDR3 is CASSPVSGRRNEQFF. CDR3 in DNA: TGTGCCAGCTCACCAGTAAGCGGGAGGCGGAATGAGCAGTTCTTC. This chain joins TRBV18 and TRBJ2-1, with TRBD2 matching 9 bases. CDR3 length equals 15 residues. CDR1 is KGHSH, CDR2 LQKENI, per germline. The junction had 6 bases not matched to a gene; V was cut back by 2 bases and J by 7 bases.

This clone was counted only a few times. The chain uses TRBV6-5 and TRBJ2-4, with 9 nucleotides matching TRBD1. V gave up 5 bases and J gave up 6 bases; unmatched junction bases: 2. This CDR3 comprises 13 residues. Germline CDR1 is MNHEY and CDR2 is SVGAGI. The CDR3 coding sequence is TGTGCCAGCAGTGTGGGACAGGGAAACATTCAGTACTTC. This sequence encodes CASSVGQGNIQYF.

The V and J genes are TRBV5-1 and TRBJ1-4, with D possibly TRBD1 on 6 matching bases. Trimming shortened V by 3 bases and J by 8 bases, and 17 bases separated the two germline ends. Per the germline V gene, CDR1 is SGHRS and CDR2 is YFSETQ. The CDR3 is made up of 15 amino acids. The CDR3 bases are TGCGCCAGCAGCTGGGTGGGGGGGCGAGAGGAAAAACTGTTTTTT. Its translation: CASSWVGGREEKLFF.

The rearrangement joins TRBV28 to TRBJ2-2; 10 bases align to TRBD2. CDR3 size: 15 residues. The J segment lost 4 bases and the V segment lost 7 bases, leaving 6 bases of the junction unmatched. The germline gives CDR1 MDHEN, CDR2 SYDVKM. CDR3 loop: CASTKSGRATGELFF. The DNA of the CDR3 is TGTGCCAGCACTAAGAGCGGGAGGGCCACCGGGGAGCTGTTTTTT.

V usage is TRBV6-4 and J usage is TRBJ2-2; maybe TRBD2 (6 bases). CDR1 is MRHNA, CDR2 SNTAGT, per germline. CDR3 length: 13 amino acids. Trimming removed 4 bases from V and 6 bases from J, with 9 bases in between. CDR3 sequence: CASSAEGSGELFF. The CDR3 DNA follows: TGTGCCAGCAGTGCGGAGGGCTCCGGGGAGCTGTTTTTT.

This clone was found many times. The CDR3 DNA reads as TGCGCCAGCAGCGGAGGACTAGCGGGAGTAAAAGAGACCCAGTACTTC. It yields the protein CASSGGLAGVKETQYF. The chain has TRBV5-1 and TRBJ2-5, with 13 bases lining up with TRBD2. After removal of 4 bases from V and 3 bases from J, the junction contained 6 bases not matched to a gene. Germline V gene sequence: CDR1 SGHRS, CDR2 YFSETQ. The CDR3 totals 16 residues.

V and J are TRBV9 and TRBJ2-3; D call uncertain. CDR1 SGDLS and CDR2 YYNGEE come from the germline V gene. The CDR3 is 14 amino acids. V lost 0 bases and J 4 bases, leaving 9 bases between the germline ends. This chain's CDR3 is CASSVVTRPDTQYF. CDR3 in DNA: TGTGCCAGCAGCGTAGTTACCAGGCCAGATACGCAGTATTTT.

CDR3 sequence (DNA): TGTGCCAGTGGGACTAGCGGCATCTTAGAGACCCAGTACTTC. It translates to CASGTSGILETQYF. The chain is built from TRBV19 and TRBJ2-5, with 11 bases lining up with TRBD2. V shed 8 bases, J shed 4 bases, and the junction held 6 bases outside the gene matches. The CDR3 is 14 amino acids. Germline values: CDR1 LNHDA, CDR2 SQIVND (reference sequence).